The T cell receptor (beta chain) under discussion was sequenced for a study of blood T cell repertoires in COVID-19. About the research overall: COVID-19 samples collected from the United States, Italy and Spain covered acute and convalescent phases.

The length of the CDR3 is 16 residues. V gave up 3 bases and J gave up 3 bases, with 15 bases separating them. Germline V gives CDR1 SGDLS, CDR2 YYNGEE. Original processing methods: How many nucleated cells were present was estimated from reference gene primer amplification. Sequencing used immunoSEQ multiplex PCR; TCRdb keeps in-frame clones, though not all of them. V, J and clone size reflect that table, while D and trimming were determined from the DNA. The sample has some 320,000 clones; around 87% are singletons. The chain links TRBV9 to TRBJ2-2; tentatively, D is TRBD2 (5 bases). The sequence derives from a woman aged 30 to 39 who had recovered from COVID-19. The sample comprised PBMCs or T cells enriched from blood (not recorded which). For the CDR3, the DNA is TGTGCCAGCAGCGACCCACTAGGGCGCGACACCGGGGAGCTGTTTTTT. Residues: CASSDPLGRDTGELFF.